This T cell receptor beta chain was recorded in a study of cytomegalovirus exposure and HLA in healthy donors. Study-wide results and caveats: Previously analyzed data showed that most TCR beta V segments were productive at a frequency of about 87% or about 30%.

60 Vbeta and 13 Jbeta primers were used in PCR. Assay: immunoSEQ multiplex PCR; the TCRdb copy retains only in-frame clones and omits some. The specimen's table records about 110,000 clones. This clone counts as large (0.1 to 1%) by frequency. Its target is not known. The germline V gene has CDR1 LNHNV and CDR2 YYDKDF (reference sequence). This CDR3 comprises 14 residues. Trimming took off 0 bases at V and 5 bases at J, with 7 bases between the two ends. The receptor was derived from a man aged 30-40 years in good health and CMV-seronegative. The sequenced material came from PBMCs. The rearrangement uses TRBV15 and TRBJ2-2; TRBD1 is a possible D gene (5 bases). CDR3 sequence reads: CATSRDRETGELFF. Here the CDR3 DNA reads TGTGCCACCAGCAGAGACAGGGAAACCGGGGAGCTGTTTTTT.